The source of this T cell receptor (beta chain) is a study of shared clonotypes between healthy human individuals. Clones were sequenced by immunoSEQ multiplex PCR, and TCRdb holds only the in-frame ones, with some missing. The sample carries under 650,000 clones, almost 97% recorded once. Among the donors, all were Caucasian adults who lived in Nashville, Tennessee. The specimen was naive CD4+ T cells sorted from blood. Subset of the sample: CD45RA+ positively selected. The receptor was isolated from a woman aged 25 to 39 in good health.

The CDR3 DNA reads as TGTGCCAGCAGCTTAGGTCACAGGGGGAACACTGAAGCTTTCTTT. This sequence encodes CASSLGHRGNTEAFF. The chain joins TRBV7-9 to TRBJ1-1; TRBD1 matches 7 bases. CDR1 and CDR2 from the germline V gene are SEHNR and FQNEAQ (reference sequence). This CDR3 is built from 15 residues. The ends lost 1 base at V and 1 base at J; junction bases unmatched: 3. Supplemented by reference TRBV7-9 and TRBJ1-1, the full variable domain reads DTGVSQNPRHKITKRGQNVTFRCDPISEHNRLYWYRQTLGQGPEFLTYFQNEAQLEKSRLLSDRFSAERPKGSFSTLEIQRTEQGDSAMYLCASSLGHRGNTEAFFGQGTRLTVV.